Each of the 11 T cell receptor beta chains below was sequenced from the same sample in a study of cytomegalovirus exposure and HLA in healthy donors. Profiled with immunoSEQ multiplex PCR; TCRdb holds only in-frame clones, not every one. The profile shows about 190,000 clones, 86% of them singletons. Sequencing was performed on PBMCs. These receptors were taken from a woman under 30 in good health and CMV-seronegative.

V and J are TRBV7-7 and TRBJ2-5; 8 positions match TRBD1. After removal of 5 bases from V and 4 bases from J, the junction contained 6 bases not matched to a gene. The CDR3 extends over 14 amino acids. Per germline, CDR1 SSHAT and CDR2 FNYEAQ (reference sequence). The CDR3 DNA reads TGTGCCAGCAGCCTCGGACAGGGTCCAGAGACCCAGTACTTC. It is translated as CASSLGQGPETQYF.

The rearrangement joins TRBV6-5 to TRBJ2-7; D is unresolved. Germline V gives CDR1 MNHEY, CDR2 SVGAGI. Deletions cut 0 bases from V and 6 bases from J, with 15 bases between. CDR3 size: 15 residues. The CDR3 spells CASSYSNSQPPEQYF. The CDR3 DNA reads TGTGCCAGCAGTTACTCGAACAGTCAGCCTCCCGAGCAGTACTTC.

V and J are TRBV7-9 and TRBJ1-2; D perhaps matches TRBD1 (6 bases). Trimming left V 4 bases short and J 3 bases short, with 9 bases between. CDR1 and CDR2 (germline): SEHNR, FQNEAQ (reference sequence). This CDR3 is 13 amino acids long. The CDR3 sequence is CASSSAGDYGYTF. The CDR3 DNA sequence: TGTGCCAGCAGCTCCGCAGGGGACTATGGCTACACCTTC.

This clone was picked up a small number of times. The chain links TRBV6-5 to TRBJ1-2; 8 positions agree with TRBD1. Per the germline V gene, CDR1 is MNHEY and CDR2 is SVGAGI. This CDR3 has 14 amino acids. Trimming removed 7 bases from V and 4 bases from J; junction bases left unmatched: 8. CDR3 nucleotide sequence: TGTGCCAGCACCCGCCAGGGGGCAAGCTATGGCTACACCTTC. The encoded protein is CASTRQGASYGYTF.

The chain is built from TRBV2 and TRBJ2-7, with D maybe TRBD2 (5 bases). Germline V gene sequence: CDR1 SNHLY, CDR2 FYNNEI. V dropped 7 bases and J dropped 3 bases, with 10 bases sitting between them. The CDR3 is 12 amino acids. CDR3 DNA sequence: TGTGCCAGCATTTACAGCGGCTACGAGCAGTACTTC. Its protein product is CASIYSGYEQYF. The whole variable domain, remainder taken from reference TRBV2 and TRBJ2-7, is EPEVTQTPSHQVTQMGQEVILRCVPISNHLYFYWYRQILGQKVEFLVSFYNNEISEKSEIFDDQFSVERPDGSNFTLKIRSTKLEDSAMYFCASIYSGYEQYFGPGTRLTVT.

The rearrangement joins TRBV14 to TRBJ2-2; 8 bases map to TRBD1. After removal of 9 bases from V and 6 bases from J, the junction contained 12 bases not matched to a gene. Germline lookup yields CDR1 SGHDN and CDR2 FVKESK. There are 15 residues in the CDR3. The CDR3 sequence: CASRPQTGAAGELFF. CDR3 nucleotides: TGTGCCAGTCGGCCTCAGACAGGGGCGGCCGGGGAGCTGTTTTTT.

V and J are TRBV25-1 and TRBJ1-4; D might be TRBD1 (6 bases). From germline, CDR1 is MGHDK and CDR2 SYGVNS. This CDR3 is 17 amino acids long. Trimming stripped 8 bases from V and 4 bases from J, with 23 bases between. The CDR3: CASSGTTGGYYNEKLFF. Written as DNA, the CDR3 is TGTGCCAGCTCGGGGACGACAGGCGGATATTATAATGAAAAACTGTTTTTT.

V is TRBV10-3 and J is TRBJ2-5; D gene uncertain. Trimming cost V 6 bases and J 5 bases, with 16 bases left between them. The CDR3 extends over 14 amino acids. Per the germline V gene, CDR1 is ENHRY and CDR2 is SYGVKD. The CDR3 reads CAISTQDRVETQYF. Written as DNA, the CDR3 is TGTGCCATCAGCACTCAAGACCGGGTGGAGACCCAGTACTTC.

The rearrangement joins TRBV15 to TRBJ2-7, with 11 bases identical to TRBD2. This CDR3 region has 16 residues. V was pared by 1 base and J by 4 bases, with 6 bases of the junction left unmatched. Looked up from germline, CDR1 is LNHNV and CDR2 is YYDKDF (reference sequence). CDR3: CATSRGPGTSGYEQYF. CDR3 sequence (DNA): TGTGCCACCAGCAGAGGCCCGGGGACTAGCGGATACGAGCAGTACTTC.

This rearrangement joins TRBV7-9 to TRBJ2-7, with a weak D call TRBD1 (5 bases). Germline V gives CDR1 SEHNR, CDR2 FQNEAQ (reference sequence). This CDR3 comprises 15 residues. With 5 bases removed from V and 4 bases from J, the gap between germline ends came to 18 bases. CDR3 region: CASSQLTGEEYEQYF. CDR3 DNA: TGTGCCAGCAGCCAGCTAACAGGTGAGGAATACGAGCAGTACTTC.

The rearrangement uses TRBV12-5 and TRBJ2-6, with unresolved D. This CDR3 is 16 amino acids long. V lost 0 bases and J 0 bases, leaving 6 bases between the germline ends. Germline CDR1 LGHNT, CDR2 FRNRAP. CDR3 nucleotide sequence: TGTGCTAGTGGTTTGGTACAAATCTCTGGGGCCAACGTCCTGACTTTC. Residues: CASGLVQISGANVLTF. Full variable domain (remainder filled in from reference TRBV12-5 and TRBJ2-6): DARVTQTPRHKVTEMGQEVTMRCQPILGHNTVFWYRQTMMQGLELLAYFRNRAPLDDSGMPKDRFSAEMPDATLATLKIQPSEPRDSAVYFCASGLVQISGANVLTFGAGSRLTVL.